Each of the 11 T cell receptor beta chains below was sequenced from the same sample in a study of CD8 T cells in ankylosing spondylitis. TCRdb reprocessed the 5' RACE reads with MiXCR, giving one entry per CDR3 protein. The repertoire includes approximately 250,000 distinct CDR3 sequences, under 8.5% of them detected once, and around 4.9% sits in the top ten. Source material: blood, either unsorted or a sorted T cell fraction (not recorded which). These receptor sequences come from a female donor with ankylosing spondylitis or in good health (not recorded which).

This clonotype was detected many times. The V call is TRBV20-1, the J call TRBJ2-2, with 7 bases matching TRBD2. The CDR3 covers 16 residues. In germline, CDR1 is DFQATT, CDR2 SNEGSKA (reference sequence). V lost 3 bases, J lost 5 bases, and 12 bases stayed unmatched. As DNA, the CDR3 is TGCAGTGCTAGCCGTCAGTGGGGAGCGGGGACCGGGGAGCTGTTTTTT. It specifies CSASRQWGAGTGELFF.

This clonotype showed up many times. The rearrangement joins TRBV10-2 to TRBJ2-7; TRBD2 agrees at 8 bases. The CDR3 contains 16 residues. Germline V gives CDR1 WSHSY, CDR2 SAAADI. After removal of 3 bases from V and 5 bases from J, the junction contained 12 bases not matched to a gene. This chain's CDR3 is CASSDAGTRFSNEQYF. The DNA for the CDR3 is TGCGCCAGCAGTGACGCCGGGACTAGATTCTCAAACGAGCAGTACTTC.

The chain is built from TRBV11-2 and TRBJ2-2, with 13 bases matching TRBD2. This CDR3 contains 20 residues. CDR1 SGHAT and CDR2 FQNNGV come from the germline V gene. With 2 bases clipped from V and 5 bases from J, the junction kept 14 bases outside the gene matches. CDR3 nucleotide sequence: TGTGCCAGCAGCTTAAGGTTTCCAAGTGGACTAGCGGGAGAAACCGGGGAGCTGTTTTTT. It encodes CASSLRFPSGLAGETGELFF. The whole variable domain, remainder taken from reference TRBV11-2 and TRBJ2-2, is EAGVAQSPRYKIIEKRQSVAFWCNPISGHATLYWYQQILGQGPKLLIQFQNNGVVDDSQLPKDRFSAERLKGVDSTLKIQPAKLEDSAVYLCASSLRFPSGLAGETGELFFGEGSRLTVL.

This clonotype was seen many times. The rearrangement uses TRBV12-3 or TRBV12-4 and TRBJ2-5, with D perhaps matching TRBD2 (5 bases). CDR3 length equals 13 residues. Between the trimmed V and J ends, which lost 5 bases and 5 bases, there was a span of 12 bases. The CDR3, as DNA: TGTGCCAGCAGTCCGCGGGTTCGGGAGACCCAGTACTTC. This translates into CASSPRVRETQYF.

At least ten counts were recorded for this clonotype. This rearrangement joins TRBV6-5 to TRBJ2-1; the D is unclear. The V end was cut by 4 bases, the J end by 6 bases, with 7 bases between. The CDR3 has 12 residues. CDR1 is MNHEY and CDR2 is SVGAGI in the germline V gene. CDR3 amino acids: CASSSNANEQFF. As DNA, the CDR3 is TGTGCCAGCAGTTCCAACGCCAATGAGCAGTTCTTC.

This clonotype has just a few counts. This rearrangement joins TRBV12-3 or TRBV12-4 to TRBJ2-5; TRBD2 might be the D (5 bases). The CDR3 loop spans 16 amino acids. Trimming pared 4 bases from V and 1 base from J, leaving 16 bases between. The DNA of the CDR3 is TGTGCCAGCAGTTCACCGGCGGCAGCGGCCCAAGAGACCCAGTACTTC. It yields the protein CASSSPAAAAQETQYF.

At least ten counts were recorded for this clonotype. The chain recombines TRBV7-2 with TRBJ1-3, with D possibly TRBD1 on 5 matching bases. There are 15 residues in the CDR3. From germline, CDR1 is SGHTA and CDR2 FQGNSA. Trimming pared 5 bases from V and 6 bases from J, leaving 17 bases between. CDR3 sequence: CASSPIGDGLNTIYF. Here the CDR3 DNA reads TGTGCCAGCAGCCCCATCGGGGACGGATTAAACACCATATATTTT.

This clonotype occurred many times. The J gene is TRBJ1-1, the V gene TRBV4-3; D call uncertain. Trimming took off 0 bases at V and 3 bases at J, with 11 bases between the two ends. CDR1 LGHNA and CDR2 YSLEER come from the germline V gene. The CDR3 contains 15 residues. CDR3 sequence: CASSQDSQIYTEAFF. The CDR3 nucleotides read TGCGCCAGCAGCCAAGATAGCCAGATCTACACTGAAGCTTTCTTT.

This clonotype occurred a few times. Here the CDR3 reads CASSFRREIPDTQYF. In DNA form, the CDR3 reads TGTGCCAGCAGTTTCAGGCGGGAGATCCCAGATACGCAGTATTTT. The rearrangement links TRBV12-3 or TRBV12-4 to TRBJ2-3, with 7 bases aligning to TRBD2. The V and J ends lost 3 bases and 4 bases, in that order; junction bases with no gene match: 7. This CDR3 spans 15 amino acids.

This clonotype has at least ten counts. This chain connects TRBV5-6 to TRBJ2-7, with D perhaps matching TRBD2 (6 bases). Germline V gene data show CDR1 as SGHDT and CDR2 as YYEEEE. CDR3 length: 15 amino acids. Trimming shortened V by 5 bases and J by 5 bases, and 20 bases separated the two germline ends. CDR3 loop: CASSFGTDGSNEQYF. CDR3 nucleotide sequence: TGTGCCAGCAGTTTCGGGACCGACGGGAGCAACGAGCAGTACTTC.

A word on this clonotype: A much larger clone lies one base from this, so it may be a read error. As the CDR3 is not closed by the conserved phenylalanine or tryptophan, this likely results from a read error. This chain connects TRBV6-2 or TRBV6-3 to TRBJ2-5; the match to TRBD2 covers 9 bases. This CDR3 region has 15 residues. Trimming at V came to 5 bases and at J to 0 bases, leaving 4 bases not matched to a gene. The germline V gene has CDR1 MNHEY and CDR2 SVGEGT. CDR3 nucleotide sequence: TGTGCCAGCAGTCCCAGCGGGAGGAACCAAGAGACCCAGTACCTC. Translating it yields CASSPSGRNQETQYL.